The 9 T cell receptor beta chains given below trace back to one sample, sequenced in a study of cytotoxic CD8 clonotypes in ibrutinib-treated CLL. Sequencing used immunoSEQ multiplex PCR; TCRdb keeps in-frame clones, though not all of them. The sample carries hundreds of thousands of clones, just under 80% recorded once. The source was PBMCs, collected after 12 months of ibrutinib treatment. The receptors derive from a human donor with chronic lymphocytic leukemia.

The chain recombines TRBV6-1 with TRBJ1-2; TRBD1 aligns across 8 bases. This CDR3 has 18 residues. CDR1 and CDR2 (germline): MNHNS, SASEGT. V was clipped by 4 bases and J by 3 bases; unmatched bases: 16. CDR3 amino acids: CASSVRDRGQWRDYGYTF. DNA for the CDR3: TGTGCCAGCAGTGTACGTGACAGGGGTCAGTGGCGGGACTATGGCTACACCTTC.

This chain connects TRBV2 to TRBJ1-5; tentative D call: TRBD1 (6 bases). Trimming cost V 6 bases and J 3 bases, with 9 bases left between them. This CDR3 is built from 13 residues. Germline V CDR1 and CDR2: SNHLY, FYNNEI. The CDR3 DNA reads as TGTGCCAGCAGACAGGGTGCCAATCAGCCCCAGCATTTT. It encodes CASRQGANQPQHF.

The genes are TRBV6-1 and TRBJ2-5; D call uncertain. There are 12 residues in the CDR3. Trimming took off 4 bases at V and 4 bases at J, with 7 bases between the two ends. Per the germline V gene, CDR1 is MNHNS and CDR2 is SASEGT. The CDR3 sequence is CASSVNGETQYF. CDR3 DNA: TGTGCCAGCAGTGTGAACGGAGAGACCCAGTACTTC.

This rearrangement joins TRBV4-1 to TRBJ1-3, with D possibly matching TRBD1 (5 bases). V dropped 4 bases and J dropped 0 bases, with 10 bases sitting between them. The CDR3 extends over 15 amino acids. CDR1 and CDR2 (germline): MGHRA, YSYEKL. In DNA form, the CDR3 reads TGCGCCAGCAGCCCCGGACATATCTCTGGAAACACCATATATTTT. The encoded protein is CASSPGHISGNTIYF.

This chain links TRBV4-1 with TRBJ1-2; 10 nucleotides line up with TRBD1. The CDR3 runs to 14 residues. Germline V lookup: CDR1 MGHRA, CDR2 YSYEKL. The V and J ends lost 1 base and 7 bases, in that order; junction bases with no gene match: 3. CDR3 in amino acids: CASSQVGTGVGYTF. CDR3 nucleotide sequence: TGCGCCAGCAGCCAAGTTGGGACAGGGGTTGGCTACACCTTC.

The genes are TRBV7-3 and TRBJ2-3; TRBD2 aligns across 13 bases. This CDR3 has 19 amino acids. Losses at the gene ends were 5 bases for V and 3 bases for J; bases not matched to a gene: 14. The germline V gene encodes CDR1 SGHTA and CDR2 FQGTGA. CDR3 sequence (DNA): TGTGCCAGCAGCCCAGGACTAGCGGGGGCACCGGGGGTTACAGATACGCAGTATTTT. This sequence encodes CASSPGLAGAPGVTDTQYF.

The chain has TRBV6-1 and TRBJ2-3; D may be TRBD1 (5 bases). The germline V and J ends were trimmed by 3 bases and 2 bases, with 15 bases remaining between them. From germline, CDR1 is MNHNS and CDR2 SASEGT. The CDR3 covers 16 residues. The CDR3: CASSDSRWGLTDTQYF. Written as DNA, the CDR3 is TGTGCCAGCAGTGACAGTCGTTGGGGCCTCACAGATACGCAGTATTTT.

The chain uses TRBV7-8 and TRBJ1-2; no definite D call. The CDR3 spans 18 residues. Trimming took off 5 bases at V and 2 bases at J, with 24 bases between the two ends. The germline V gene has CDR1 SGHVS and CDR2 FQNEAQ. This CDR3 reads CASSRVLDPATENYGYTF. The CDR3, as DNA: TGTGCCAGCAGCCGGGTATTGGACCCGGCCACTGAGAACTATGGCTACACCTTC.

This clone was detected only a few times. The J gene is TRBJ1-2, the V gene TRBV2, with D unclear. Trimming took off 10 bases at V and 7 bases at J, with 22 bases between the two ends. This CDR3 spans 14 amino acids. Germline CDR1 and CDR2: SNHLY and FYNNEI. CDR3 sequence reads: CATSLSLTEGGYTF. DNA for the CDR3: TGTGCCACCTCGCTTTCTTTAACGGAGGGTGGCTACACCTTC.